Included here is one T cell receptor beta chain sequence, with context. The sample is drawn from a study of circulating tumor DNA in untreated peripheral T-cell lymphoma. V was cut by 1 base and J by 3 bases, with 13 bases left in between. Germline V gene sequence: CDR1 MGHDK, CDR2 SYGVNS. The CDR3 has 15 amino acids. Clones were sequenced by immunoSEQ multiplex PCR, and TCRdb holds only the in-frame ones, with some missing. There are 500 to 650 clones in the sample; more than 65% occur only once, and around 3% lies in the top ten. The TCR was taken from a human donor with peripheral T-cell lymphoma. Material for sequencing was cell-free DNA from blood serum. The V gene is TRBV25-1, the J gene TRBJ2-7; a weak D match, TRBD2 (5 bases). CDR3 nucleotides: TGTGCCAGCAGTGAATCGAGGGTACCCGTCTACGAGCAGTACTTC. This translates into CASSESRVPVYEQYF.